The 9 T cell receptor beta chains in this list originate from one sample, sequenced in a study of OX40 agonist ivuxolimab in advanced cancers. Here immunoSEQ multiplex PCR was the method, and the copy in TCRdb shows in-frame clones only, minus some. The sample lists 60,000 to 85,000 clones, around four fifths seen once, with 1.5% to 2% in the top ten. The input for sequencing was CD4+ or CD8+ T cells sorted from blood, taken in a trial of the OX40 agonist ivuxolimab. Every receptor here comes from an adult with an advanced solid tumor such as melanoma, head and neck, liver or kidney cancer.

Only a few counts were recorded for this clone. The chain combines TRBV27 with TRBJ1-5, with TRBD1 matching 7 bases. Germline CDR1 MNHEY, CDR2 SMNVEV (reference sequence). The junction had 6 bases not matched to a gene; V was cut back by 2 bases and J by 5 bases. The CDR3 consists of 15 residues. The CDR3 bases are TGTGCCAGCAGTTTAAACAGGGGCTACGATCAGCCCCAGCATTTT. It is translated as CASSLNRGYDQPQHF.

J is TRBJ2-7 and V is TRBV10-3, with D hard to call. The ends were cut back, 2 bases at V and 3 bases at J, with 8 bases in the middle. The length of the CDR3 is 13 residues. Per the germline V gene, CDR1 is ENHRY and CDR2 is SYGVKD. CDR3 in amino acids: CAISEGQHYEQYF. CDR3 DNA: TGTGCCATCAGTGAGGGTCAGCACTACGAGCAGTACTTC.

This chain connects TRBV23-1 to TRBJ2-1; D not resolved. TRBV23-1 is filed as an ORF, its function uncertain. V lost 0 bases, J lost 3 bases, and 18 bases lay in between. The CDR3 totals 18 residues. The CDR3 here is CASSQSPRCQDGYNEQFF. DNA of the CDR3: TGCGCCAGCAGTCAATCACCACGGTGCCAGGATGGCTACAATGAGCAGTTCTTC.

The CDR3 coding sequence is TGTGCCAGCAGCCTTAGCGGGGGGGCGAACACCGGGGAGCTGTTTTTT. Amino acid sequence: CASSLSGGANTGELFF. The rearrangement links TRBV7-9 to TRBJ2-2, with TRBD2 matching over 11 bases. V lost 5 bases to trimming and J lost 0 bases; unmatched junction nucleotides: 2. Looked up from germline, CDR1 is SEHNR and CDR2 is FQNEAQ (reference sequence). The CDR3 spans 16 residues.

This chain connects TRBV5-1 to TRBJ2-1, with TRBD2 matching over 7 bases. The CDR3 sequence is 16 residues long. After removal of 3 bases from V and 5 bases from J, the junction contained 11 bases not matched to a gene. From germline, CDR1 is SGHRS and CDR2 YFSETQ. The CDR3 sequence: CASSWQRQGGNNEQFF. CDR3 in DNA: TGCGCCAGCAGCTGGCAAAGGCAGGGAGGGAACAATGAGCAGTTCTTC.

This chain joins TRBV5-1 and TRBJ2-5; tentative D call: TRBD1 (5 bases). V was shortened by 1 base and J by 3 bases, with 7 bases between the two germline ends. From germline, CDR1 is SGHRS and CDR2 YFSETQ. This CDR3 is built from 13 residues. DNA for the CDR3: TGCGCCAGCAGCTTGCAGGGTGAAGAGACCCAGTACTTC. This encodes CASSLQGEETQYF.

This chain links TRBV11-2 with TRBJ2-5; D might be TRBD1 (5 bases). Germline assignment: CDR1 SGHAT and CDR2 FQNNGV. The CDR3 is 14 amino acids. The ends were cut back, 5 bases at V and 6 bases at J, with 16 bases in the middle. The CDR3 DNA follows: TGTGCCAGCAGCCCCGCGCAGGGCGGACAGACCCAGTACTTC. It specifies CASSPAQGGQTQYF.

In nucleotides, the CDR3 is TGTGCCAGTAGTATTTTTGGGGAATCTGGAAACACCATATATTTT. This gives the protein CASSIFGESGNTIYF. The gene calls are TRBV19 and TRBJ1-3; no clear D gene. The CDR3 consists of 15 residues. CDR1 is LNHDA, CDR2 SQIVND, per germline (reference sequence). The V end was cut by 3 bases, the J end by 1 base, with 10 bases between.

V gene TRBV7-2 combines with J gene TRBJ2-1; TRBD2 aligns across 8 bases. The trim removed 3 bases at V and 12 bases at J, leaving 16 bases unmatched. This CDR3 region has 16 residues. Germline CDR1 and CDR2: SGHTA and FQGNSA. The chain's CDR3 is CASSLNGGAISRGQFF. The CDR3 nucleotides read TGTGCCAGCAGCTTGAACGGGGGGGCAATCAGTCGCGGGCAGTTCTTC.